Listed below are T cell receptor beta chains from one sample, sequenced in a study of blood T cell repertoires in COVID-19. Data came from immunoSEQ multiplex PCR; TCRdb stores just in-frame clones and leaves some out. Of fewer than 90,000 clones listed, 90% to 95% are singletons. Sequenced input: peripheral blood. These receptors came from a human donor with active COVID-19. The donor label of this sample is uncertain. Each CDR3 is given with its conserved first and last residue. The D gene is left open where the match is weak. The size of a clone is reported for some rows only, either as once, few or many, or as a class for expanded clones.

cdr3_aa | cdr3_nt | clone_size | d_call | v_call | cdr3_length | j_call
CAANDRGNSPLHF | TGTGCCGCCAACGACAGGGGGAATTCACCCCTCCACTTT | NA | TRBD1 | TRBV10-3 | 13 | TRBJ1-6
CASSLGQSNQPQHF | TGTGCCAGCAGCTTAGGGCAGAGCAATCAGCCCCAGCATTTT | NA | NA | TRBV7-2 | 14 | TRBJ1-5
CASSQDGVERLPPYNEQFF | TGCGCCAGCAGCCAAGACGGAGTAGAGCGCCTCCCACCCTACAATGAGCAGTTCTTC | once | NA | TRBV4-3 | 19 | TRBJ2-1
CASGTGPYEQYF | TGCGCCAGCGGGACAGGTCCTTACGAGCAGTACTTC | NA | TRBD1 | TRBV10-2 | 12 | TRBJ2-7
CASSFIDGVSYEQYF | TGTGCCAGCAGCTTCATTGACGGGGTCTCCTACGAGCAGTACTTC | NA | NA | TRBV5-6 | 15 | TRBJ2-7
CASSFRLTGHSYEQYF | TGTGCCAGCAGCTTCCGTTTGACAGGTCACTCCTACGAGCAGTACTTC | NA | NA | TRBV5-4 | 16 | TRBJ2-7
CASSKVSGLVVSYEQYF | TGTGCCAGCAGCAAAGTGTCGGGACTAGTAGTATCCTACGAGCAGTACTTC | NA | NA | TRBV21-1 | 17 | TRBJ2-7
CASSLQRTSGSSTDTQYF | TGTGCCAGCAGCTTACAAAGGACTAGCGGATCTAGCACAGATACGCAGTATTTT | NA | TRBD2 | TRBV7-2 | 18 | TRBJ2-3
CASSSTVSSSGANVLTF | TGTGCCAGCAGTTCTACAGTTAGTAGCTCTGGGGCCAACGTCCTGACTTTC | NA | NA | TRBV7-2 | 17 | TRBJ2-6
CASSYSWGLEGETQYF | TGTGCCAGCAGTTACTCGTGGGGACTAGAGGGAGAGACCCAGTACTTC | NA | TRBD2 | TRBV6-5 | 16 | TRBJ2-5
CASSREEKLFF | TGTGCCAGCAGCCGAGAGGAAAAACTGTTTTTT | NA | NA | TRBV6-5 | 11 | TRBJ1-4
CASILAGGGTGELFF | TGTGCCAGCATACTAGCGGGGGGTGGCACCGGGGAGCTGTTTTTT | NA | TRBD2 | TRBV7-8 | 15 | TRBJ2-2